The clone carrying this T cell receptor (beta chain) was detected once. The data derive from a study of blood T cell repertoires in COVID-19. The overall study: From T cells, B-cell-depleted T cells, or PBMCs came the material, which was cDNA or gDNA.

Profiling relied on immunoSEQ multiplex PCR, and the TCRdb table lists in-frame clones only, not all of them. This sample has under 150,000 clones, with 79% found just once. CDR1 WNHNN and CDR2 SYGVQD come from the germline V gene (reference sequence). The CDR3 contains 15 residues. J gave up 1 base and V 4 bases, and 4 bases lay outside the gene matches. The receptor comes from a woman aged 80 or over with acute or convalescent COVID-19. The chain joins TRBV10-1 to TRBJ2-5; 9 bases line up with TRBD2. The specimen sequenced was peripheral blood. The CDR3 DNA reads TGCGCCAGCAGTGGGACTAGCGTAATCCAAGAGACCCAGTACTTC. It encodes CASSGTSVIQETQYF.